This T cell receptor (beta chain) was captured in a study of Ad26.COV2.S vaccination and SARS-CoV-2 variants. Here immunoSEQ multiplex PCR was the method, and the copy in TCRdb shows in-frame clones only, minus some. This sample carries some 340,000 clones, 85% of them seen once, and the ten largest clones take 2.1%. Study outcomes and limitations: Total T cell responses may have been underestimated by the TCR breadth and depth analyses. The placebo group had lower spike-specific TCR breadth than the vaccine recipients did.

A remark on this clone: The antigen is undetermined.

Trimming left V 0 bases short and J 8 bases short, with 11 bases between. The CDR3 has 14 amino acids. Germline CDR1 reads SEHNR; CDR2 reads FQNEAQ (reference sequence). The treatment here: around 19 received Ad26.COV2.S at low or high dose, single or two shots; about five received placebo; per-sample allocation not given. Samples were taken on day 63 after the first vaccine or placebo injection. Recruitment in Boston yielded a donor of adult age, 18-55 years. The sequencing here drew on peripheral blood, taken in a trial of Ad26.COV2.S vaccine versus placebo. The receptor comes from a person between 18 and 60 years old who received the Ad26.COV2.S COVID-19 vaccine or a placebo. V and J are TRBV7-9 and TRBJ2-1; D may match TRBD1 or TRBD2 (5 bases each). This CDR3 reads CASSLARGYDEQFF. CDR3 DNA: TGTGCCAGCAGCTTAGCGAGGGGATACGATGAGCAGTTCTTC.